The 27 T cell receptor beta chains reported below all come from one sample, sequenced in a study of siplizumab effects on memory and regulatory T cells. Measured with immunoSEQ multiplex PCR; TCRdb has only the in-frame clones, and not every one. The table shows fewer than 120,000 clones, with roughly 90% occurring only once. The sample comprised CD4+ T cells sorted from blood. These receptor sequences come from a human donor in good health.

The chain employs TRBV12-5 and TRBJ2-6, with D tentatively TRBD2 (6 bases). The V end was cut by 5 bases, the J end by 4 bases, with 15 bases between. The germline CDR1 and CDR2 sequences are LGHNT and FRNRAP. The CDR3 totals 16 residues. Here the CDR3 reads CASGGRLAGGANVLTF. The CDR3 DNA follows: TGTGCTAGTGGTGGCCGATTGGCGGGAGGGGCCAACGTCCTGACTTTC.

The rearrangement joins TRBV19 to TRBJ2-5; D perhaps matches TRBD2 (6 bases). Trimming took 3 bases from V and 2 from J, leaving 19 bases between them. This CDR3 contains 17 residues. Per the germline V gene, CDR1 is LNHDA and CDR2 is SQIVND (reference sequence). CDR3 DNA: TGTGCCAGTAGTATTAACGGACGGAGGGCTGGACAAGAGACCCAGTACTTC. Translating it yields CASSINGRRAGQETQYF.

V is TRBV5-6 and J is TRBJ1-1; D unresolved. Per germline, CDR1 SGHDT and CDR2 YYEEEE. There are 15 residues in the CDR3. Trimming took 4 bases from V and 0 from J, leaving 13 bases between them. The CDR3: CASSARTAMNTEAFF. The CDR3 nucleotides are TGTGCCAGCAGCGCCCGGACGGCAATGAACACTGAAGCTTTCTTT.

The chain is built from TRBV30 and TRBJ2-5; 7 bases match TRBD1. CDR1 is GTSNPN and CDR2 is SVGIG in the germline V gene (reference sequence). J gave up 5 bases and V 4 bases, and 7 bases lay outside the gene matches. The CDR3 sequence is 13 residues long. The CDR3 sequence: CAWNQGVRETQYF. DNA for the CDR3: TGTGCCTGGAATCAGGGGGTTCGGGAGACCCAGTACTTC.

CDR3 DNA sequence: TGTGCCGCCAGGGAGAGGAGCACAGATACGCAGTATTTT. Translated: CAARERSTDTQYF. The V and J genes are TRBV5-4 and TRBJ2-3, with D perhaps matching TRBD1 or TRBD2 (5 bases each). V lost 10 bases and J 0 bases, leaving 12 bases between the germline ends. Germline CDR1 reads SGHNT; CDR2 reads YYREEE (reference sequence). This CDR3 is 13 amino acids long. The full variable domain, in which reference TRBV5-4 and TRBJ2-3 provide the parts outside the CDR3, is ETGVTQSPTHLIKTRGQQVTLRCSSQSGHNTVSWYQQALGQGPQFIFQYYREEENGRGNFPPRFSGLQFPNYSSELNVNALELDDSALYLCAARERSTDTQYFGPGTRLTVL.

The genes are TRBV11-2 and TRBJ1-4; D uncertain. V was trimmed by 6 bases and J by 3 bases, leaving 14 bases between them. This CDR3 is built from 15 residues. Germline V gene data show CDR1 as SGHAT and CDR2 as FQNNGV. The CDR3 loop reads CASSSYGGANEKLFF. CDR3 DNA: TGTGCCAGCAGTTCATATGGAGGCGCTAATGAAAAACTGTTTTTT.

The gene calls are TRBV27 and TRBJ1-1, with D possibly TRBD1 on 6 matching bases. Per the germline V gene, CDR1 is MNHEY and CDR2 is SMNVEV (reference sequence). The length of the CDR3 is 15 residues. The V and J ends lost 8 bases and 1 base respectively, with 17 bases between them. In nucleotides, the CDR3 is TGTGCCAGCGGGGCCAGGGGACTCGGGAACACTGAAGCTTTCTTT. Its translation is CASGARGLGNTEAFF.

The chain is built from TRBV2 and TRBJ1-5, with TRBD1 identical over 10 bases. The length of the CDR3 is 13 residues. The trim removed 4 bases at V and 9 bases at J, leaving 3 bases unmatched. CDR1 SNHLY and CDR2 FYNNEI come from the germline V gene. CDR3 in amino acids: CASSGWTGGPQHF. For the CDR3, the DNA is TGTGCCAGCAGTGGTTGGACAGGGGGGCCCCAGCATTTT.

The CDR3 reads CASSIYGRTNTEAFF. CDR3 bases: TGTGCCAGCAGTATCTACGGACGGACGAACACTGAAGCTTTCTTT. The chain couples TRBV6-6 to TRBJ1-1; D gene uncertain. CDR3 length: 15 residues. Germline CDR1 MNHNY, CDR2 SVGAGI (reference sequence). Trimming pared 5 bases from V and 1 base from J, leaving 14 bases between.

The chain employs TRBV5-6 and TRBJ2-5; the match to TRBD2 covers 13 bases. The CDR3 loop spans 15 amino acids. Trimming removed 0 bases from V and 4 bases from J; junction bases left unmatched: 0. Germline lookup yields CDR1 SGHDT and CDR2 YYEEEE. Written as DNA, the CDR3 is TGTGCCAGCAGCTTGGGACTAGCGGGAGGAGAGACCCAGTACTTC. Translating it yields CASSLGLAGGETQYF.

This clone occurred once. The chain uses TRBV27 and TRBJ2-7; perhaps TRBD1 as D (5 bases). CDR3 length: 14 residues. Germline CDR1 and CDR2: MNHEY and SMNVEV (reference sequence). With 5 bases removed from V and 0 bases from J, the gap between germline ends came to 11 bases. CDR3 nucleotides: TGTGCCAGCAGTAGGGGCCTCCCCTCCTACGAGCAGTACTTC. This translates into CASSRGLPSYEQYF.

This clone has only one observation. The chain carries TRBV9 and TRBJ2-7; 9 bases agree with TRBD2. V lost 2 bases, J lost 3 bases, and 3 bases stayed unmatched. CDR3 size: 14 residues. Germline-derived CDR1 and CDR2 are SGDLS and YYNGEE. The CDR3 sequence is CASSVSGSDYEQYF. The CDR3 DNA follows: TGTGCCAGCAGCGTTAGCGGGAGTGACTACGAGCAGTACTTC. The variable domain in full, completed from reference TRBV9 and TRBJ2-7, reads DSGVTQTPKHLITATGQRVTLRCSPRSGDLSVYWYQQSLDQGLQFLIQYYNGEERAKGNILERFSAQQFPDLHSELNLSSLELGDSALYFCASSVSGSDYEQYFGPGTRLTVT.

This clone has only one observation. J is TRBJ2-2 and V is TRBV5-1; D unresolved. The CDR3 spans 13 residues. Germline V lookup: CDR1 SGHRS, CDR2 YFSETQ. Trimming cost V 2 bases and J 7 bases, with 9 bases left between them. The CDR3 nucleotides are TGCGCCAGCAGCTTCCCGCAAGGCGGGGAGCTGTTTTTT. Translated, it gives CASSFPQGGELFF.

V usage is TRBV5-1 and J usage is TRBJ2-4; 7 bases align to TRBD2. This CDR3 contains 17 residues. Germline trimming cut 0 bases from V and 3 bases from J; bases unmatched to any gene: 9. Germline V gene data show CDR1 as SGHRS and CDR2 as YFSETQ. CDR3 loop: CASSLVFQAGDKNIQYF. DNA for the CDR3: TGCGCCAGCAGCTTGGTTTTTCAGGCGGGGGACAAAAACATTCAGTACTTC.

This clone has a single count. The rearrangement uses TRBV10-3 and TRBJ1-3; the match to TRBD1 covers 7 bases. V trimming: 10 bases; J trimming: 3 bases; junction bases outside the gene matches: 9. Germline V CDR1 and CDR2: ENHRY, SYGVKD. The length of the CDR3 is 14 residues. CDR3 coding DNA: TGTGCCAGCGAGACAGGGTCTAATGGAAACACCATATATTTT. It translates to CASETGSNGNTIYF.

This sequence joins TRBV18 and TRBJ2-1; TRBD2 matches at 13 bases. Germline loops: CDR1 KGHSH, CDR2 LQKENI. This CDR3 is built from 16 residues. After removal of 6 bases from V and 4 bases from J, the junction contained 6 bases not matched to a gene. The chain's CDR3 is CASSQAGLAGYNEQFF. The CDR3 DNA is TGTGCCAGCTCCCAAGCGGGACTAGCGGGGTACAATGAGCAGTTCTTC.

This chain links TRBV19 with TRBJ1-2; the D gene is possibly TRBD1 (6 bases). Trimming shortened V by 3 bases and J by 8 bases, and 10 bases separated the two germline ends. This CDR3 spans 12 amino acids. Looked up from germline, CDR1 is LNHDA and CDR2 is SQIVND (reference sequence). The CDR3 sequence is CASSIRGGGYTF. CDR3 coding DNA: TGTGCCAGTAGTATCAGGGGCGGGGGCTACACCTTC.

This clone was seen a few times. The V gene is TRBV7-3, the J gene TRBJ2-2; D call uncertain. The CDR3 consists of 13 residues. In germline, CDR1 is SGHTA, CDR2 FQGTGA. The germline V and J ends were trimmed by 4 bases and 5 bases, with 8 bases remaining between them. Written as DNA, the CDR3 is TGTGCCAGCAGCTCCCCGTTAACCGGGGAGCTGTTTTTT. The encoded protein is CASSSPLTGELFF.

This rearrangement joins TRBV6-5 to TRBJ2-3; no definite D call. The CDR3 consists of 14 residues. V lost 2 bases to trimming and J lost 3 bases, with 9 bases between them. Germline CDR1 MNHEY, CDR2 SVGAGI. CDR3 sequence: CASSYALGTDTQYF. CDR3 in DNA: TGTGCCAGCAGTTACGCATTGGGAACAGATACGCAGTATTTT.

The V gene is TRBV2, the J gene TRBJ1-4, with a possible D match to TRBD1 (5 bases). Looked up from germline, CDR1 is SNHLY and CDR2 is FYNNEI. The CDR3 consists of 15 residues. Trimming took 1 base from V and 10 from J, leaving 16 bases between them. The CDR3 here is CASSEVPDKGGKLFF. The CDR3 DNA reads TGTGCCAGCAGTGAAGTTCCGGACAAGGGTGGAAAACTGTTTTTT.

This rearrangement joins TRBV7-3 to TRBJ1-2, with D uncertain. Trimming removed 4 bases at V and 5 bases at J, with 17 bases between. Germline CDR1 is SGHTA and CDR2 is FQGTGA. The CDR3 is 15 residues long. CDR3 loop: CASSSTLTPRYGYTF. The CDR3 DNA is TGTGCCAGCAGCTCAACCTTGACCCCGCGGTATGGCTACACCTTC.

This chain links TRBV7-9 with TRBJ2-7; TRBD2 is a possible D gene (5 bases). Trimming shortened V by 4 bases and J by 2 bases, and 12 bases separated the two germline ends. Germline CDR1 reads SEHNR; CDR2 reads FQNEAQ (reference sequence). The CDR3 is 14 residues long. The CDR3 sequence is CASSWAGGPYEQYF. The CDR3 DNA follows: TGTGCCAGCAGCTGGGCCGGAGGACCCTACGAGCAGTACTTC.

V is TRBV30 and J is TRBJ1-1; TRBD1 matches at 9 bases. V lost 5 bases and J lost 6; bases outside the gene matches: 7. This CDR3 has 13 residues. CDR1 and CDR2 (germline): GTSNPN, SVGIG (reference sequence). The CDR3 loop is CAWAGTGRAEAFF. In DNA form, the CDR3 reads TGTGCCTGGGCCGGGACAGGGCGAGCTGAAGCTTTCTTT.

The chain employs TRBV11-3 and TRBJ2-7; 8 positions match TRBD2. Trimming took 2 bases from V and 0 from J; bases not matched to a gene: 3. This CDR3 is 15 amino acids long. From germline, CDR1 is SGHNT and CDR2 YENEEA. The CDR3 spells CASSLLSGSSYEQYF. CDR3 sequence (DNA): TGTGCCAGCAGCTTACTCAGCGGGAGCTCCTACGAGCAGTACTTC.

The chain combines TRBV7-9 with TRBJ2-7; TRBD2 agrees at 10 bases. This CDR3 has 16 residues. With V trimmed by 5 bases and J by 2 bases, 9 bases remained unmatched. The germline gives CDR1 SEHNR, CDR2 FQNEAQ (reference sequence). In nucleotides, the CDR3 is TGTGCCAGCAGCCCAGGGGGACTAGCGACGGCCTACGAGCAGTACTTC. It codes for CASSPGGLATAYEQYF.

This chain connects TRBV11-3 to TRBJ2-3, with 8 nucleotides matching TRBD1. The CDR3 extends over 14 amino acids. V shed 4 bases, J shed 3 bases, and the junction held 3 bases outside the gene matches. The germline V gene has CDR1 SGHNT and CDR2 YENEEA. CDR3 amino acids: CASSSRTGTDTQYF. CDR3 coding DNA: TGTGCCAGCAGCTCCCGGACAGGGACAGATACGCAGTATTTT.

The chain couples TRBV5-1 to TRBJ2-2; D might be TRBD1 (5 bases). The ends were cut back, 6 bases at V and 1 base at J, with 19 bases in the middle. Per the germline V gene, CDR1 is SGHRS and CDR2 is YFSETQ. The CDR3 has 17 amino acids. The CDR3 nucleotides are TGCGCCAGCAATCAAAGGCTGGCAGGGTTGAACACCGGGGAGCTGTTTTTT. Amino acids: CASNQRLAGLNTGELFF.